These 5 T cell receptor beta chains were sequenced from one sample in a study of blood T cell repertoires in COVID-19. The protocol was immunoSEQ multiplex PCR, while the TCRdb copy is restricted to in-frame clones and leaves out a portion. The sample carries about 490,000 clones, approximately 85% recorded once. The sample comprised peripheral blood. The receptors shown here come from a human donor in a cohort sampled during active COVID-19.

This sequence joins TRBV19 and TRBJ1-1, with TRBD1 matching over 8 bases. The CDR3 sequence is 18 residues long. The V gene end was trimmed by 8 bases and the J gene end by 1 base; junction bases not matched to a gene: 18. Germline loops: CDR1 LNHDA, CDR2 SQIVND (reference sequence). The CDR3: CASFAGTGIWTPNTEAFF. The CDR3 DNA follows: TGTGCCAGTTTCGCCGGGACAGGTATTTGGACCCCGAACACTGAAGCTTTCTTT.

The rearrangement joins TRBV28 to TRBJ2-2; 9 bases match TRBD2. The V gene's germline CDR1 is MDHEN and CDR2 SYDVKM. The CDR3 runs 17 residues. J was trimmed by 1 base and V by 6 bases; bases with no gene match: 9. CDR3 in amino acids: CASSRTAGGLNTGELFF. CDR3 DNA: TGTGCCAGCAGCCGAACAGCGGGAGGACTGAACACCGGGGAGCTGTTTTTT.

J is TRBJ2-1 and V is TRBV7-9; possibly TRBD1 for D (6 bases). This CDR3 spans 14 amino acids. In germline, CDR1 is SEHNR, CDR2 FQNEAQ (reference sequence). V lost 4 bases to trimming and J lost 4 bases, with 11 bases between them. CDR3 amino acids: CASSSQGQYNEQFF. CDR3 DNA: TGTGCCAGCAGCTCTCAGGGACAATACAATGAGCAGTTCTTC.

The rearrangement uses TRBV4-3 and TRBJ1-4; a possible D gene is TRBD1 (5 bases). The CDR3 extends over 15 amino acids. Looked up from germline, CDR1 is LGHNA and CDR2 is YSLEER. Trimming took 3 bases from V and 3 from J, leaving 11 bases between them. DNA of the CDR3: TGCGCCAGCAGCCAGGGGGGTCAGCCTAATGAAAAACTGTTTTTT. Its protein is CASSQGGQPNEKLFF.

This clone was detected only once. This chain joins TRBV5-1 and TRBJ1-2, with 10 bases aligning to TRBD1. The V gene end was trimmed by 3 bases and the J gene end by 8 bases; junction bases not matched to a gene: 7. Per germline, CDR1 SGHRS and CDR2 YFSETQ. CDR3 size: 14 residues. DNA for the CDR3: TGCGCCAGCAGCTCGGGTGGGACAGGGGAAGGCTACACCTTC. The encoded protein is CASSSGGTGEGYTF.